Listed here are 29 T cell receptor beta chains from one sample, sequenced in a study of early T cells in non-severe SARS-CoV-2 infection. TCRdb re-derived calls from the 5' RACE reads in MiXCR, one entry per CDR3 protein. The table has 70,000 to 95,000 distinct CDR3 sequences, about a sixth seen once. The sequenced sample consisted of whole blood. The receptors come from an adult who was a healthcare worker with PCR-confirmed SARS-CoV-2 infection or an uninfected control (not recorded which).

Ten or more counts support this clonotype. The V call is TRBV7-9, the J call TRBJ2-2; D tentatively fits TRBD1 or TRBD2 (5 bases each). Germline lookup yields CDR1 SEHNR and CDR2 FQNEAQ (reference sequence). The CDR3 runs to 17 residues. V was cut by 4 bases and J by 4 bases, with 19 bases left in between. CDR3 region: CASSYSAIERGTGELFF. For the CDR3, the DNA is TGTGCCAGCAGCTACTCGGCCATAGAGAGGGGCACCGGGGAGCTGTTTTTT.

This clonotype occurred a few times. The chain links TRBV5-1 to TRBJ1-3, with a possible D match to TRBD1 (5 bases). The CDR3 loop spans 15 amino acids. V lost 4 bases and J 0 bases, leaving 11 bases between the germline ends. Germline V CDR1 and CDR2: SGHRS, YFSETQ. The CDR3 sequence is CASSPGPNSGNTIYF. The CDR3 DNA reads TGCGCCAGCAGCCCGGGACCGAACTCTGGAAACACCATATATTTT.

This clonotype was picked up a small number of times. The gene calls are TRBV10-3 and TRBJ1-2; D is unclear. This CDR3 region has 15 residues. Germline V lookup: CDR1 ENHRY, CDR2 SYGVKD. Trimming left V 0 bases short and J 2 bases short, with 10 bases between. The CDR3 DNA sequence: TGTGCCATCAGTGAGTCACCTACGGGGAACTATGGCTACACCTTC. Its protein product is CAISESPTGNYGYTF.

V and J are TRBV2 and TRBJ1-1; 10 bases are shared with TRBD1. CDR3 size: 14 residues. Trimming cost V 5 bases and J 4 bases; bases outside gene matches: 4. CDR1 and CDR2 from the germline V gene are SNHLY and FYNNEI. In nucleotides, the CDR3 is TGTGCCAGCAGTTCTGGACAGGGGGGCACTGAAGCTTTCTTT. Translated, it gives CASSSGQGGTEAFF.

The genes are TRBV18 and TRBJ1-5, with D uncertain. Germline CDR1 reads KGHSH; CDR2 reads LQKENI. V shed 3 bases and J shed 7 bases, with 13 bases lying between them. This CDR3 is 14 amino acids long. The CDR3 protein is CASSPNSGGQPQHF. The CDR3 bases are TGTGCCAGCTCACCGAACTCTGGCGGGCAGCCCCAGCATTTT.

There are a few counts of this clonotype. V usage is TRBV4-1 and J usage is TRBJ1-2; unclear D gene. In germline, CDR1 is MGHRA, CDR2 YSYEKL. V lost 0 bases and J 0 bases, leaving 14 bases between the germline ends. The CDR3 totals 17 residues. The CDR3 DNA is TGCGCCAGCAGCCAAGAAGGGCCAGGCTTAACTAACTATGGCTACACCTTC. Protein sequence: CASSQEGPGLTNYGYTF.

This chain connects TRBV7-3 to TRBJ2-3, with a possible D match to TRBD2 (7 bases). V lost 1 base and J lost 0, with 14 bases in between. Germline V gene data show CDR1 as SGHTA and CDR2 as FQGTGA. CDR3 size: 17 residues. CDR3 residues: CASSLKGGTTSTDTQYF. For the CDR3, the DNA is TGTGCCAGCAGCTTAAAGGGGGGGACAACGAGCACAGATACGCAGTATTTT. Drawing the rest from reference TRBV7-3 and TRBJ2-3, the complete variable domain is GAGVSQTPSNKVTEKGKYVELRCDPISGHTALYWYRQSLGQGPEFLIYFQGTGAADDSGLPNDRFFAVRPEGSVSTLKIQRTERGDSAVYLCASSLKGGTTSTDTQYFGPGTRLTVL.

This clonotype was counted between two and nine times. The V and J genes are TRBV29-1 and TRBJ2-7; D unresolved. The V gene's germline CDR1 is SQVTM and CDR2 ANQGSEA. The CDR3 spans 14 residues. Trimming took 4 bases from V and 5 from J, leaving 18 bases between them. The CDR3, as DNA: TGCAGCGTTGCAAATTTGGCACCGAGCGACGAGCAGTACTTC. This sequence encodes CSVANLAPSDEQYF.

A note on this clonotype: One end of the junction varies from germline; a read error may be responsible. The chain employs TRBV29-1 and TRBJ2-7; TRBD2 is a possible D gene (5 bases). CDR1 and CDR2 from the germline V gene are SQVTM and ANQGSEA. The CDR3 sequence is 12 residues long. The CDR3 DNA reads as TGTAGCGTTGTGCCCGGTGAATACGAGCAGTACTTC. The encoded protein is CSVVPGEYEQYF.

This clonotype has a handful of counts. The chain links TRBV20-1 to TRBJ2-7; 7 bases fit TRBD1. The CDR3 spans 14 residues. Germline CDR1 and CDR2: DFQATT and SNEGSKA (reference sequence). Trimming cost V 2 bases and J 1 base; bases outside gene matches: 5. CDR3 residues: CSARPGQQSYEQYF. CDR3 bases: TGCAGTGCTAGACCGGGACAGCAGTCCTACGAGCAGTACTTC.

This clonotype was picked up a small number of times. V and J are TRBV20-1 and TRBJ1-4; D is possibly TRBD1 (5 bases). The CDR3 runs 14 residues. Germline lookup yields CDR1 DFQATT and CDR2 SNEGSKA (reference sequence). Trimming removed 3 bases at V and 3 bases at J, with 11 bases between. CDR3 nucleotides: TGCAGTGCTAGTGTGACAGTCTCTAATGAAAAACTGTTTTTT. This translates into CSASVTVSNEKLFF.

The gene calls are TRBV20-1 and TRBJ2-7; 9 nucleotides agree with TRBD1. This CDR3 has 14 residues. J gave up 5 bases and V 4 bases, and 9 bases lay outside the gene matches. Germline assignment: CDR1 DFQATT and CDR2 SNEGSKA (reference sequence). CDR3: CSAKTQGALDEQYF. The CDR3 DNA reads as TGCAGTGCTAAAACACAGGGGGCGCTTGACGAGCAGTACTTC.

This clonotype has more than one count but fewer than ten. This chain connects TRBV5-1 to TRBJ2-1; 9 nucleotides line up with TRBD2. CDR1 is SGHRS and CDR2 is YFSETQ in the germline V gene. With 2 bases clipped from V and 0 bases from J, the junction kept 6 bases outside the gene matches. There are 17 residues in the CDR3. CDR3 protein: CASSFSGRGSSYNEQFF. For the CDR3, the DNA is TGCGCCAGCAGCTTTAGCGGGAGAGGGAGCTCCTACAATGAGCAGTTCTTC. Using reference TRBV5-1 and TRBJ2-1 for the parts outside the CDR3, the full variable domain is KAGVTQTPRYLIKTRGQQVTLSCSPISGHRSVSWYQQTPGQGLQFLFEYFSETQRNKGNFPGRFSGRQFSNSRSEMNVSTLELGDSALYLCASSFSGRGSSYNEQFFGPGTRLTVL.

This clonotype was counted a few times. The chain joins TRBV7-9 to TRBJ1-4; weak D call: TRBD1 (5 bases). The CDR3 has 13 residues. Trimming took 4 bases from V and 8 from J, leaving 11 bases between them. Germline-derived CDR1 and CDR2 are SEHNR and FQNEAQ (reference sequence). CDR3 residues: CASSSGTAEKLFF. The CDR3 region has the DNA TGTGCCAGCAGCTCCGGGACCGCGGAAAAACTGTTTTTT.

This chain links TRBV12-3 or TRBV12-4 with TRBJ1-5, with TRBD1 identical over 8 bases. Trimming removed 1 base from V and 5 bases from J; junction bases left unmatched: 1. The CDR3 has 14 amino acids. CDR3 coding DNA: TGTGCCAGCAGTTTAGACAGGGGGTATCAGCCCCAGCATTTT. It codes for CASSLDRGYQPQHF.

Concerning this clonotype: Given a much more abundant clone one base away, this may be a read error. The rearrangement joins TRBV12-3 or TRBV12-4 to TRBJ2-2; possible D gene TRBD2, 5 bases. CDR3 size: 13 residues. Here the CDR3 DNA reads TGTGCCAGCAGTTCCGGGCCCCCCGGGGAGCTGTATTTT. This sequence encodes CASSSGPPGELYF.

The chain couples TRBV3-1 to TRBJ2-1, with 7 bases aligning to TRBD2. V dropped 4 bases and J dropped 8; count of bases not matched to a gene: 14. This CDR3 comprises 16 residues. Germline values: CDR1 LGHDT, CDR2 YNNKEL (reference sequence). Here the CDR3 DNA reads TGTGCCAGCAGCCGGACCCTCGGGCTAGCGGCGGATGAGCAGTTCTTC. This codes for CASSRTLGLAADEQFF.

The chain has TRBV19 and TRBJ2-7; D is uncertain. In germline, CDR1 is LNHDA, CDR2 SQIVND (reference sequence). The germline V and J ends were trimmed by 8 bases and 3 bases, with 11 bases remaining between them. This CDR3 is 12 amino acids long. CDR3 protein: CASVGPDYEQYF. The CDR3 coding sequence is TGTGCCAGTGTAGGGCCAGACTACGAGCAGTACTTC.

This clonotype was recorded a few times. The CDR3 loop is CASSSYVGITVGEQFF. As DNA, the CDR3 is TGTGCCAGCAGCTCCTACGTGGGGATAACAGTCGGTGAGCAGTTCTTC. This sequence joins TRBV5-6 and TRBJ2-1; D ambiguous. The length of the CDR3 is 16 residues. Trimming left V 3 bases short and J 9 bases short, with 22 bases between. From germline, CDR1 is SGHDT and CDR2 YYEEEE.

The CDR3 DNA follows: TGTGCCTGGAGTGTAGGCAAGGTGGGAATGGGCAATCAGCCCCAGCATTTT. Translating gives CAWSVGKVGMGNQPQHF. This chain joins TRBV30 and TRBJ1-5, with unresolved D. The V end was cut by 0 bases, the J end by 2 bases, with 17 bases between. The germline V gene encodes CDR1 GTSNPN and CDR2 SVGIG (reference sequence). This CDR3 contains 17 residues.

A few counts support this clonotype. CDR3 protein: CASTQGGGEKLFF. The CDR3 coding sequence is TGTGCCAGCACCCAGGGTGGGGGTGAAAAACTGTTTTTT. J is TRBJ1-4 and V is TRBV2; possibly TRBD1 for D (5 bases). The germline gives CDR1 SNHLY, CDR2 FYNNEI. Trimming stripped 7 bases from V and 7 bases from J, with 13 bases between. The CDR3 consists of 13 residues. Filled out from reference TRBV2 and TRBJ1-4, the complete variable domain reads EPEVTQTPSHQVTQMGQEVILRCVPISNHLYFYWYRQILGQKVEFLVSFYNNEISEKSEIFDDQFSVERPDGSNFTLKIRSTKLEDSAMYFCASTQGGGEKLFFGSGTQLSVL.

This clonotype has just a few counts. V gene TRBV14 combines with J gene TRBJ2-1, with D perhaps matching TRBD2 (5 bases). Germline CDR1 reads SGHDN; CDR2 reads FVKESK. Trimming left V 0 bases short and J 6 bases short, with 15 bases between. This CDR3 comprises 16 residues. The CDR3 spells CASSQDRGTTLNEQFF. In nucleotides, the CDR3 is TGTGCCAGCAGCCAAGATCGGGGTACGACCCTCAATGAGCAGTTCTTC.

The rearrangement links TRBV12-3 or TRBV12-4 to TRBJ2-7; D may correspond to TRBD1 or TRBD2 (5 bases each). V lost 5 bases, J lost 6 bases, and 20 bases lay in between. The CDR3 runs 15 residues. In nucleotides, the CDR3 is TGTGCCAGCAGTACATCCGGGCCCCCAGGGAGCGAGCAGTACTTC. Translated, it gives CASSTSGPPGSEQYF.

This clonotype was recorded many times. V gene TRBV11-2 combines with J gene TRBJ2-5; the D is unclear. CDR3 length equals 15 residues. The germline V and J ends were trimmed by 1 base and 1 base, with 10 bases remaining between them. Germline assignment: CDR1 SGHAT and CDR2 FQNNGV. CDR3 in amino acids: CASSLVRAAQETQYF. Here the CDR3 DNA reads TGTGCCAGCAGCTTAGTAAGGGCGGCCCAAGAGACCCAGTACTTC.

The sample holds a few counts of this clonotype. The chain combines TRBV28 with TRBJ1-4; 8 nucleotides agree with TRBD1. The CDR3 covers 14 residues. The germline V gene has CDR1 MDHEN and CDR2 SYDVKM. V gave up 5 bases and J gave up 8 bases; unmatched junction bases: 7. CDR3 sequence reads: CASSRDRRIEKLFF. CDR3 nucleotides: TGTGCCAGCAGTCGGGACAGGCGGATAGAAAAACTGTTTTTT.

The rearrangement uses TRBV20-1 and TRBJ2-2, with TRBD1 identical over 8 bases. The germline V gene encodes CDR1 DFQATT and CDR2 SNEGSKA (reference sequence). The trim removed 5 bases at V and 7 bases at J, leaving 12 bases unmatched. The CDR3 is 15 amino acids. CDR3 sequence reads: CSAPLRDRRNGELFF. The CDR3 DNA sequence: TGCAGTGCTCCTCTGCGGGACAGGCGGAACGGGGAGCTGTTTTTT.

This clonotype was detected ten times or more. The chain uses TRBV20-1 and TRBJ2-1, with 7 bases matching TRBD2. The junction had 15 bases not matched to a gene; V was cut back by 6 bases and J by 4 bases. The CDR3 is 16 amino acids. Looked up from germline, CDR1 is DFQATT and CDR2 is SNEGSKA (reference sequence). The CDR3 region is CSAGTTSPSGYNEQFF. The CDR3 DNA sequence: TGCAGTGCCGGGACTACCTCACCCTCCGGGTACAATGAGCAGTTCTTC.

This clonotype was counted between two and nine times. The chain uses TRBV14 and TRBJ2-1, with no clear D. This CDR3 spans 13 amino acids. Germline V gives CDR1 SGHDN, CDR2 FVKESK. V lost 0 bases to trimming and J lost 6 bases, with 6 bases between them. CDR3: CASSQDRRNEQFF. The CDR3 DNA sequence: TGTGCCAGCAGCCAAGATCGACGCAATGAGCAGTTCTTC.

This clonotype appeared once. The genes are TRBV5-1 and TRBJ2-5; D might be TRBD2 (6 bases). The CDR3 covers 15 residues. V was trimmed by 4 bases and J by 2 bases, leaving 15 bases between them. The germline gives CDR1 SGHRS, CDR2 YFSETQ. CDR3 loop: CASSQRTIPQETQYF. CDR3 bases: TGCGCCAGCAGCCAAAGGACTATACCTCAAGAGACCCAGTACTTC.